The clone carrying this TCR beta chain has only a few counts. The antigen is not known. The source of the sample is a study of cytomegalovirus exposure and HLA in healthy donors. Study-wide context: Drawn from HLA-typed donors, around 85 million unique TCRs were held in an early data release. Notes on the study in general: Previously analyzed data showed that most TCR beta V segments were productive at a frequency of about 87% or about 30%.

The CDR3 consists of 14 residues. Germline V lookup: CDR1 MNHEY, CDR2 SVGAGI. PCR amplification relied on 60 Vbeta primers (plus 13 Jbeta primers). The protocol was immunoSEQ multiplex PCR, while the TCRdb copy is restricted to in-frame clones and leaves out a portion. The table shows around 40,000 clones, with more than 60% occurring only once. This sequence was found in a man aged 25-45 years in good health and CMV-seronegative. Material for sequencing was PBMCs. The chain recombines TRBV6-5 with TRBJ2-1; D perhaps matches TRBD1 (5 bases). The CDR3 DNA reads as TGTGCTTCAGCAAAGGCAGGGACCTACAATGAGCAGTTCTTC. It codes for CASAKAGTYNEQFF.